The 9 T cell receptor beta chains presented below share a single source sample, sequenced in a study of cytomegalovirus exposure and HLA in healthy donors. Researchers ran the PCR with 60 Vbeta and 13 Jbeta primers. Method: immunoSEQ multiplex PCR; TCRdb's copy keeps in-frame clones and lacks some. The sample lists approximately 220,000 clones; about four fifths were seen once. Specimen: PBMCs. These receptors all come from a man aged 35 to 55 in good health and CMV-seropositive.

There are a few counts of this clone. The chain has TRBV4-2 and TRBJ2-1; 12 nucleotides align to TRBD2. Per germline, CDR1 LGHNA and CDR2 YNFKEQ. Germline trimming cut 1 base from V and 7 bases from J; bases unmatched to any gene: 5. CDR3 size: 16 residues. CDR3 bases: TGTGCCAGCAGCCAAGGCGAGACTAGCGGGAGTAATGAGCAGTTCTTC. Translation: CASSQGETSGSNEQFF.

The chain joins TRBV15 to TRBJ1-4, with TRBD1 identical over 10 bases. Germline CDR1 LNHNV, CDR2 YYDKDF (reference sequence). V was pared by 4 bases and J by 10 bases, with 12 bases of the junction left unmatched. This CDR3 has 16 residues. In DNA form, the CDR3 reads TGTGCCACCAGCAACCCAACCGGGACAGGGGATAGAAAACTGTTTTTT. This codes for CATSNPTGTGDRKLFF.

The chain links TRBV19 to TRBJ2-2, with a tentative D call TRBD1 (5 bases). Germline V lookup: CDR1 LNHDA, CDR2 SQIVND (reference sequence). This CDR3 contains 14 residues. Trimming pared 6 bases from V and 2 bases from J, leaving 10 bases between. The DNA of the CDR3 is TGTGCCAGTAGGTCTCAGGGAAACACCGGGGAGCTGTTTTTT. This encodes CASRSQGNTGELFF. Filled out from reference TRBV19 and TRBJ2-2, the complete variable domain reads DGGITQSPKYLFRKEGQNVTLSCEQNLNHDAMYWYRQDPGQGLRLIYYSQIVNDFQKGDIAEGYSVSREKKESFPLTVTSAQKNPTAFYLCASRSQGNTGELFFGEGSRLTVL.

The J gene is TRBJ1-1, the V gene TRBV7-9; D might be TRBD1 (5 bases). The germline gives CDR1 SEHNR, CDR2 FQNEAQ (reference sequence). With 5 bases removed from V and 3 bases from J, the gap between germline ends came to 13 bases. This CDR3 region has 14 residues. In nucleotides, the CDR3 is TGTGCCAGCAGCCTTTATGACAGATACACTGAAGCTTTCTTT. Protein product: CASSLYDRYTEAFF.

The chain recombines TRBV4-1 with TRBJ1-5; 7 nucleotides match TRBD1. V shed 0 bases, J shed 5 bases, and the junction held 13 bases outside the gene matches. The CDR3 length is 18 residues. CDR1 is MGHRA and CDR2 is YSYEKL in the germline V gene. The CDR3 region is CASSQDPAGTAHYQPQHF. The CDR3 DNA is TGCGCCAGCAGCCAAGATCCGGCCGGGACAGCGCACTATCAGCCCCAGCATTTT.

This clone was detected only once. The J gene is TRBJ2-2, the V gene TRBV6-1, with D tentatively TRBD2 (6 bases). This CDR3 contains 14 residues. V gave up 7 bases and J gave up 2 bases, with 11 bases separating them. The germline V gene has CDR1 MNHNS and CDR2 SASEGT. The CDR3 DNA reads as TGTGCCAGCACCCGGGACTCCAACACCGGGGAGCTGTTTTTT. Its protein product is CASTRDSNTGELFF.

This clone is a singleton in its sample. This chain joins TRBV6-5 and TRBJ2-7, with a tentative D call TRBD2 (6 bases). Germline V gives CDR1 MNHEY, CDR2 SVGAGI. With 5 bases removed from V and 0 bases from J, the gap between germline ends came to 11 bases. The CDR3 contains 14 residues. The CDR3 spells CASSPGLFSYEQYF. The CDR3, as DNA: TGTGCCAGCAGTCCGGGACTGTTCTCCTACGAGCAGTACTTC.

The chain uses TRBV5-1 and TRBJ2-1; tentative D call: TRBD2 (6 bases). Trimming took off 3 bases at V and 2 bases at J, with 15 bases between the two ends. Germline CDR1 SGHRS, CDR2 YFSETQ. The CDR3 sequence is 16 residues long. The DNA for the CDR3 is TGCGCCAGCAGCTCCGTTGGGGGGAGGACCTACAATGAGCAGTTCTTC. Translated, it gives CASSSVGGRTYNEQFF.

This clone was counted between two and nine times. The genes are TRBV29-1 and TRBJ2-1; 8 nucleotides line up with TRBD2. The V gene's germline CDR1 is SQVTM and CDR2 ANQGSEA. J was trimmed by 5 bases and V by 1 base; bases with no gene match: 19. This CDR3 contains 19 residues. The DNA for the CDR3 is TGCAGCGTTGAAGGGTTTTGGAGCGGGAGTAACCTGGCGGACAATGAGCAGTTCTTC. Amino acid sequence: CSVEGFWSGSNLADNEQFF.